This entry is about one T cell receptor beta chain. The sample belongs to a study of blood T cell repertoires in COVID-19. On the study more broadly: Both acute and convalescent COVID-19 samples were obtained from the United States, Italy and Spain. From T cells, B-cell-depleted T cells, or PBMCs came the material, which was cDNA or gDNA.

As handled by the study authors: Quantification of nucleated cells was approximated via reference gene primer amplification. Measured with immunoSEQ multiplex PCR; TCRdb has only the in-frame clones, and not every one. V, J and clone size derive from that table, while D and trimming were established from the DNA sequence. The profile shows approximately 100,000 clones, around nine tenths of them singletons. Material for sequencing was peripheral blood. This clonotype was sampled from a man between 45 and 60 years old with acute or convalescent COVID-19.

The CDR3, as DNA: TGTGCCATCAGTGAGTCGAATCCAGCGGGAAAGGGTAGGAACGAGCAGTACTTC. The encoded protein is CAISESNPAGKGRNEQYF. The genes are TRBV10-3 and TRBJ2-7, with 7 positions matching TRBD2. This CDR3 has 18 amino acids. Germline V gene sequence: CDR1 ENHRY, CDR2 SYGVKD. V dropped 0 bases and J dropped 5; count of bases not matched to a gene: 16.